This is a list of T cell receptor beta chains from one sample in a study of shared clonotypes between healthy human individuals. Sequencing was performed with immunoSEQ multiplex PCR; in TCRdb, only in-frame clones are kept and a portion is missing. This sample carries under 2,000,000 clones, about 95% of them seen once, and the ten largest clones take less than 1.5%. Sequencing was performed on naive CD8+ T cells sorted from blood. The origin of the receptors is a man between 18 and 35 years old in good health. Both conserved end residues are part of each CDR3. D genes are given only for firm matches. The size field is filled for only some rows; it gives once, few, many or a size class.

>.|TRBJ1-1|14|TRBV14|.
TGTGCCAGCAGCCCGCCGGGGTTGGGCACTGAAGCTTTCTTT
CASSPPGLGTEAFF
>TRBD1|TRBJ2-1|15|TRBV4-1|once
TGCGCCAGCAGCCACTTTACAGGGGGCCTAAATGAGCAGTTCTTC
CASSHFTGGLNEQFF
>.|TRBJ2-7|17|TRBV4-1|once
TGCGCCAGCAGCCAGGCCCAGGGATTCGGGAGCTCCTACGAGCAGTACTTC
CASSQAQGFGSSYEQYF
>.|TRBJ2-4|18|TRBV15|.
TGTGCCACCAGCAGAGATTGGGCCGGGGCGCTAGCCAAAAACATTCAGTACTTC
CATSRDWAGALAKNIQYF
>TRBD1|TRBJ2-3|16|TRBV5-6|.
TGTGCCAGCAGCTTGCCGACGACAGGGGGCATGAATACGCAGTATTTT
CASSLPTTGGMNTQYF
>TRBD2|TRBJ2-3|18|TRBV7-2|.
TGTGCCAGCAGCCTCCTAGGGAACCAATGGGGGGGTCGAGATACGCAGTATTTT
CASSLLGNQWGGRDTQYF
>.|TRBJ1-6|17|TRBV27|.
TGTGCCAGCAGTTCGCGGGACCTGGGAGACGGGAATTCACCCCTCCACTTT
CASSSRDLGDGNSPLHF
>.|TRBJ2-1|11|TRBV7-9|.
TGTGCCAGCCTTGGACCCGACACACAGTTCTTC
CASLGPDTQFF
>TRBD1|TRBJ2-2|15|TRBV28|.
TGTGCCAGCATCCCGGGACAGGGTTACACCGGGGAGCTGTTTTTT
CASIPGQGYTGELFF
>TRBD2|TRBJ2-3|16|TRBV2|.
TGTGCCAGCAGTGACCGGGCTAGCGGGGTCACAGATACGCAGTATTTT
CASSDRASGVTDTQYF
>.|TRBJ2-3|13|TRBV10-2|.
TGCGCCAGCAATAATTTCGGCACAGATACGCAGTATTTT
CASNNFGTDTQYF
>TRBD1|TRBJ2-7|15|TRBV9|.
TGTGCCAGCAGCACATGGGGGACAGGGGAGTACGAGCAGTACTTC
CASSTWGTGEYEQYF
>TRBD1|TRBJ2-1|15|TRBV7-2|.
TGTGCCAGCAGCGCCACAGGGGGATGGAACAATGAGCAGTTCTTC
CASSATGGWNNEQFF
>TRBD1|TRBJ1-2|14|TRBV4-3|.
TGCGCCAGCAGCCTGGACAGGGAAGACTATGGCTACACCTTC
CASSLDREDYGYTF
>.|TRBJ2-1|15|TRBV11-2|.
TGTGCCAGCATAGGAGAGGCCAGCTCCTACAATGAGCAGTTCTTC
CASIGEASSYNEQFF
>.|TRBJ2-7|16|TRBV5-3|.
TGTGCCAGAAGCTTGGGGGGGCCGTTCTTGGAGTACGAGCAGTACTTC
CARSLGGPFLEYEQYF
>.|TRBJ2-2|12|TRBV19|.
TGTGCCAGTAGTATAGAGAACGGGGAGCTGTTTTTT
CASSIENGELFF
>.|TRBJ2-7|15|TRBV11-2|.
TGTGCCAGCAGCTTAGAGCCGGGGCCCTTCTACGAGCAGTACTTC
CASSLEPGPFYEQYF
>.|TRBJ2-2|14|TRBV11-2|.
TGTGCCAGCAGCCCCACCCTAAACACCGGGGAGCTGTTTTTT
CASSPTLNTGELFF
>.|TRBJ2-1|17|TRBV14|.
TGTGCCAGCAGCCAAGATCCAGGGCTTACCCTCTACAATGAGCAGTTCTTC
CASSQDPGLTLYNEQFF
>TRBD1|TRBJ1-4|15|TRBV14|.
TGTGCCAGCAGCTTCTTGACAGGGCATAATGAAAAACTGTTTTTT
CASSFLTGHNEKLFF
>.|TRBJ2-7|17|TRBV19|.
TGTGCCAGTAGTGTCCCCCCGGGGGGCCTCGCTACCTACGAGCAGTACTTC
CASSVPPGGLATYEQYF
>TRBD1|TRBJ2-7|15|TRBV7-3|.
TGTGCCAGCAGCTTGGGGACAGGGGGCTCCTACGAGCAGTACTTC
CASSLGTGGSYEQYF
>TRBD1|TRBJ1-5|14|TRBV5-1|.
TGCGCCAGCAGCTTAGGACAGGGCAGTCAGCCCCAGCATTTT
CASSLGQGSQPQHF
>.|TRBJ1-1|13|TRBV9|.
TGTGCCAGCAGCGTAGGAGGCGGTAACCCAGCTTTCTTT
CASSVGGGNPAFF
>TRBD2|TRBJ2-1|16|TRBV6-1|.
TGTGCCAGCAGTGAACTTAGACTAGCGGGGGGGTCTGAGCAGTTCTTC
CASSELRLAGGSEQFF
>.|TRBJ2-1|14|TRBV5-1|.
TGCGCCAGCAGCTTGGTTGGCCCTTTGGATGAGCAGTTCTTC
CASSLVGPLDEQFF
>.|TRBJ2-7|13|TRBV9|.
TGTGCCAGCAGTACCGGTAGCGCCTACGAGCAGTACTTC
CASSTGSAYEQYF
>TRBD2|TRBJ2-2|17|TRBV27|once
TGTGCCAGCACCCGGACTAGCGGGGGTGGGAACACCGGGGAGCTGTTTTTT
CASTRTSGGGNTGELFF
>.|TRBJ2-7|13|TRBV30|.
TGTGCCTGGAGTGAAGTCGGGGGAGGCGAGCAGTACTTC
CAWSEVGGGEQYF
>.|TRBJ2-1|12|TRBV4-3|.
TGCGCCAGCAGCCAAGGAGGGTATGAGCAGTTCTTC
CASSQGGYEQFF
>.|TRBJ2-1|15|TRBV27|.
TGTGCCAGCAGTTTTCCGGGGGTCCATCGCAATGAGCAGTTCTTC
CASSFPGVHRNEQFF
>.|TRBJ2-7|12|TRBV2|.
TGTGCCCTAGACGCGAACGGGGACGAGCAGTACTTC
CALDANGDEQYF
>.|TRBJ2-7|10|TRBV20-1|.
TGCAGTGCCGGGGCGCCCGAGCAGTACTTC
CSAGAPEQYF
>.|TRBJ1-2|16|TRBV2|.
TGTGCCAGCAGTGAAGATTTGCAGGGGATAGGGTATGGCTACACCTTC
CASSEDLQGIGYGYTF
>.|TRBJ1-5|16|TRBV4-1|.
TGCGCCAGCAGCCAAGGAGTTCCATTTAGCAATCAGCCCCAGCATTTT
CASSQGVPFSNQPQHF
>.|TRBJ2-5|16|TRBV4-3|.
TGCGCCAGCAGCCAAGATCTAGCACAGCCTCAAGAGACCCAGTACTTC
CASSQDLAQPQETQYF
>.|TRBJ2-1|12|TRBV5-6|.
TGTGCCAGCAGCCTACACTACAATGAGCAGTTCTTC
CASSLHYNEQFF
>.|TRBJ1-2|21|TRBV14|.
TGTGCCAGCAGCCAAGAGGGGTACAGGGTCGCCACCTTGCCTCCTAACTATGGCTACACCTTC
CASSQEGYRVATLPPNYGYTF
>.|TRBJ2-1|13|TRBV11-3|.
TGTGCCAGCAGCTTAGATTGGGACGCTGAGCAGTTCTTC
CASSLDWDAEQFF
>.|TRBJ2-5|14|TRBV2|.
TGTGCCAGCAGTGGACATACCCTCCAGGAGACCCAGTACTTC
CASSGHTLQETQYF
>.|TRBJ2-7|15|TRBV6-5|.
TGTGCCAGCAGTCGAACATCGGGGCCCTCTGACGAGCAGTACTTC
CASSRTSGPSDEQYF
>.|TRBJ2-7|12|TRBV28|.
TGTGCCAGCAGTTTCATAGACTACGAGCAGTACTTC
CASSFIDYEQYF
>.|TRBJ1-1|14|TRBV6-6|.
TGTGCCAGCAGTTACGATCGATCAGGGACTGAAGCTTTCTTT
CASSYDRSGTEAFF
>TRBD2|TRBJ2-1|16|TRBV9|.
TGTGCCAGCAGCCCCGGGACTAGCGGGAACTACAATGAGCAGTTCTTC
CASSPGTSGNYNEQFF
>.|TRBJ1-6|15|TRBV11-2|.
TGTGCCAGCAGGAATTTACAGGCACTTAATTCACCCCTCCACTTT
CASRNLQALNSPLHF
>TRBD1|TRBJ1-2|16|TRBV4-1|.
TGCGCCAGCAGTCGCCGGGACAGCGATTTGAACTATGGCTACACCTTC
CASSRRDSDLNYGYTF
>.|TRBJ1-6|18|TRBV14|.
TGTGCCAGCAGCCAAGATATTTTAAGGGGGGCATCGGTCTCACCCCTCCACTTT
CASSQDILRGASVSPLHF
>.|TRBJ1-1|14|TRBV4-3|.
TGCGCCAGCAGCCAAGATGGTTGGAACACTGAAGCTTTCTTT
CASSQDGWNTEAFF
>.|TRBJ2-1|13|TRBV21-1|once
TGTGCCAGCAGCATGACAGTAAACAATGAGCAGTTCTTC
CASSMTVNNEQFF
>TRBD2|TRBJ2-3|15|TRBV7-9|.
TGTGCCAGCAGGCACGGACTAGCGGGAGCAGATACGCAGTATTTT
CASRHGLAGADTQYF
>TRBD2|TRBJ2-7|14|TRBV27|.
TGTGCCAGCAGTTTTAAGGGACTAGCGAGCGAGCAGTACTTC
CASSFKGLASEQYF